This T cell receptor beta chain was recovered during a study of T cell repertoires in cytomegalovirus infection. Study details: Both recently identified HLA-C-restricted and well-studied HLA-B-restricted CMV epitopes were used in the study. In public TCR beta signatures, there were indications of both CMV infection and matching HLA type. Study-wide findings and caveats: Dominating the ex vivo response were TCR beta clonotypes that were CMV-specific and HLA-C-restricted.

TCRdb passed the reads through MiXCR, listing each CDR3 protein once. The data contain some 940,000 distinct CDR3 sequences, around 30% of them seen just once; the ten biggest clones take up more than 12%. This clonotype was seen a few times. Its target is unknown. Germline V gene data show CDR1 as ENHRY and CDR2 as SYGVKD. V lost 6 bases and J 0 bases, leaving 15 bases between the germline ends. The CDR3 contains 17 residues. V is TRBV10-3 and J is TRBJ2-6; D ambiguous. The sample in question was cultured CD8+ T cells from PBMCs, obtained from culture after CMV antigen stimulation. The receptor's source is a human donor in good health (CMV status not recorded). Some clones in this sample may be carry-over from other donors' samples. The CDR3 DNA follows: TGTGCCATCAGAACCGCTACCCCCCTCTCTGGGGCCAACGTCCTGACTTTC. Translation: CAIRTATPLSGANVLTF.